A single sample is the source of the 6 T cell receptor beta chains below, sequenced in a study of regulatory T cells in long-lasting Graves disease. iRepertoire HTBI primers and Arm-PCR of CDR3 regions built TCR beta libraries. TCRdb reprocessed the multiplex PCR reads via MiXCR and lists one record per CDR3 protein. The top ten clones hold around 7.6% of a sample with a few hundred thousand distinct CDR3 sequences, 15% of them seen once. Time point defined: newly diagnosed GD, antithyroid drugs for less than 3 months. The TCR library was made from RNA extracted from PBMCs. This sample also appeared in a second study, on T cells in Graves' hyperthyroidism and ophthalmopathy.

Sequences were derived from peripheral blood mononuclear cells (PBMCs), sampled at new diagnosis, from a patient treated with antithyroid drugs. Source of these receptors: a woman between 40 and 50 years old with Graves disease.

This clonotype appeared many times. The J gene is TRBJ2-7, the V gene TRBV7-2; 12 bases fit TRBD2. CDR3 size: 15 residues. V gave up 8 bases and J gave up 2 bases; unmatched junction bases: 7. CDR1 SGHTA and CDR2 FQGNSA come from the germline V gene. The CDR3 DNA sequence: TGTGCCAGCTCGAGGACTAGCGGGGCAGCCTACGAGCAGTACTTC. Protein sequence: CASSRTSGAAYEQYF.

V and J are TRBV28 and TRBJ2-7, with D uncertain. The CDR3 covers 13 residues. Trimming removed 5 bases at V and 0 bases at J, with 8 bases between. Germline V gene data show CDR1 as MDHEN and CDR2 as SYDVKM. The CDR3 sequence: CASSGRNSYEQYF. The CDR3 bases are TGTGCCAGCAGTGGGCGGAACTCCTACGAGCAGTACTTC.

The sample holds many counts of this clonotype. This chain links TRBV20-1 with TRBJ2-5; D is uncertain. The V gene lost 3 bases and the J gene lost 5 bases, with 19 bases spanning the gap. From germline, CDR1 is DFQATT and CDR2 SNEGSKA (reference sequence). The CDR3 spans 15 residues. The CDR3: CSASATRSFWETQYF. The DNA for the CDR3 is TGCAGTGCTAGTGCGACACGGTCCTTTTGGGAGACCCAGTACTTC.

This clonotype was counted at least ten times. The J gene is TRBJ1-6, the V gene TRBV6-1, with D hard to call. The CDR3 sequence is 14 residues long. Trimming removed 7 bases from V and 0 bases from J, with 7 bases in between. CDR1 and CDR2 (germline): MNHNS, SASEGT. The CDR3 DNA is TGTGCCAGCAAGATGAGCTCCTATAATTCACCCCTCCACTTT. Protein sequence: CASKMSSYNSPLHF.

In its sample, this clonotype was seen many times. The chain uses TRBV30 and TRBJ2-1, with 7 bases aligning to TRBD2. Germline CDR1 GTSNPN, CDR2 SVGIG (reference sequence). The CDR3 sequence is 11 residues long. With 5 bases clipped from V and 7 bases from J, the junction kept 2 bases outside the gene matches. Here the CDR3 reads CAWEAGNEQFF. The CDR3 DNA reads TGTGCCTGGGAAGCGGGGAATGAGCAGTTCTTC.

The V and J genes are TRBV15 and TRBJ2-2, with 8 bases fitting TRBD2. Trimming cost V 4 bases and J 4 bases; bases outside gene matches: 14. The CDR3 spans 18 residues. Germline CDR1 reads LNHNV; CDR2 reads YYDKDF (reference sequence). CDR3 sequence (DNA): TGTGCCACCAGCAAGGATCCCCTGGACGGGAGGGCCACCGGGGAGCTGTTTTTT. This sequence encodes CATSKDPLDGRATGELFF.